The 16 T cell receptor beta chains reported below all come from one sample, sequenced in a study of T-cell reconstitution after alpha-beta-depleted transplantation in children. The TCRbeta library incorporated unique molecular identifiers. MiXCR was run by TCRdb on the PCR reads, yielding one entry per CDR3 protein. The sample lists approximately 510,000 distinct CDR3 sequences, about 16% occurring once. Material: PBMCs from the stem cell graft donor, obtained from the stem cell graft. Receptors originate from a human donor who donated a stem cell graft to a child with acute lymphoblastic leukemia.

This clonotype was detected many times. The chain carries TRBV5-1 and TRBJ2-7, with D perhaps TRBD2 (5 bases). Germline V CDR1 and CDR2: SGHRS, YFSETQ. This CDR3 has 13 amino acids. V dropped 0 bases and J dropped 4 bases, with 8 bases sitting between them. CDR3: CASSLAGNYEQYF. CDR3 nucleotides: TGCGCCAGCAGCTTGGCCGGGAATTACGAGCAGTACTTC.

The gene calls are TRBV5-1 and TRBJ2-3, with D possibly being TRBD2 (5 bases). V was trimmed by 4 bases and J by 2 bases, leaving 11 bases between them. CDR3 size: 14 residues. Germline lookup yields CDR1 SGHRS and CDR2 YFSETQ. CDR3 sequence: CASSSGTFTDTQYF. CDR3 DNA sequence: TGCGCCAGCAGCAGCGGAACTTTCACAGATACGCAGTATTTT.

V gene TRBV13 combines with J gene TRBJ2-4; TRBD1 aligns across 9 bases. The J segment lost 7 bases and the V segment lost 5 bases, leaving 3 bases of the junction unmatched. The CDR3 covers 13 residues. CDR1 and CDR2 (germline): PRHDT, FYEKMQ (reference sequence). CDR3 protein: CASSIGQGNIQYF. For the CDR3, the DNA is TGTGCCAGCAGCATCGGACAGGGGAACATTCAGTACTTC.

This clonotype has more than one count but fewer than ten. The chain joins TRBV12-3 or TRBV12-4 to TRBJ2-7; perhaps TRBD2 as D (6 bases). V was clipped by 6 bases and J by 6 bases, with 15 bases between them. This CDR3 is 13 amino acids long. CDR3 bases: TGTGCCAGCAGCCGCCCGGGACTCGCCGAGCAGTACTTC. It is translated as CASSRPGLAEQYF.

This clonotype was picked up a small number of times. V and J are TRBV5-1 and TRBJ2-1; TRBD2 matches at 9 bases. The CDR3 extends over 18 amino acids. V lost 0 bases, J lost 6 bases, and 13 bases stayed unmatched. CDR1 is SGHRS and CDR2 is YFSETQ in the germline V gene. The CDR3, as DNA: TGCGCCAGCAGCTTGGCCGGAGCGGGAGGAGTTCCAATCAATGAGCAGTTCTTC. Amino acids: CASSLAGAGGVPINEQFF.

This chain connects TRBV6-1 to TRBJ2-7; 11 positions agree with TRBD2. Germline V gene lookup returns CDR1 MNHNS and CDR2 SASEGT. The CDR3 runs to 16 residues. The J segment lost 7 bases and the V segment lost 1 base, leaving 9 bases of the junction unmatched. In DNA form, the CDR3 reads TGTGCCAGCAGTGAAGTTCCAACTAGCGGGAGAGGAGAGCAGTACTTC. It codes for CASSEVPTSGRGEQYF.

This clonotype was observed a few times. The V and J genes are TRBV2 and TRBJ2-7; tentatively, D is TRBD1 or TRBD2 (6 bases each). CDR1 is SNHLY and CDR2 is FYNNEI in the germline V gene. The CDR3 is 19 residues long. The V gene lost 4 bases and the J gene lost 2 bases, with 27 bases spanning the gap. CDR3 in amino acids: CASSGGTRILPGAPYEQYF. The CDR3 coding sequence is TGTGCCAGCAGTGGCGGGACACGGATACTCCCTGGGGCACCCTACGAGCAGTACTTC.

The rearrangement uses TRBV5-1 and TRBJ2-7; the match to TRBD1 covers 10 bases. This CDR3 has 13 amino acids. The J segment lost 9 bases and the V segment lost 4 bases, leaving 7 bases of the junction unmatched. Germline V CDR1 and CDR2: SGHRS, YFSETQ. As DNA, the CDR3 is TGCGCCAGCAGCGTGGGACAGGGGACCGGGCAGTACTTC. Its translation is CASSVGQGTGQYF.

This clonotype was counted only a few times. The rearrangement links TRBV12-3 or TRBV12-4 to TRBJ1-3, with D perhaps matching TRBD1 (6 bases). The CDR3 contains 14 residues. V lost 11 bases and J lost 2, with 16 bases in between. The CDR3, as DNA: TGTGCCCAGGCAGGGGATATCGCTGGAAACACCATATATTTT. Its protein is CAQAGDIAGNTIYF.

V usage is TRBV29-1 and J usage is TRBJ2-2; tentative D call: TRBD2 (6 bases). Trimming removed 3 bases from V and 7 bases from J, with 9 bases in between. Germline assignment: CDR1 SQVTM and CDR2 ANQGSEA. This CDR3 comprises 12 residues. This chain's CDR3 is CSVDGSGGELFF. DNA for the CDR3: TGCAGCGTTGACGGGAGCGGCGGGGAGCTGTTTTTT.

This clonotype has a handful of counts. The V and J genes are TRBV5-1 and TRBJ2-7, with 11 positions matching TRBD1. Germline V gene lookup returns CDR1 SGHRS and CDR2 YFSETQ. The CDR3 is 14 amino acids. Trimming cost V 4 bases and J 7 bases; bases outside gene matches: 7. The CDR3 DNA is TGCGCCAGCAGCACCGGACAGGGGGCAGAGGAGCAGTACTTC. It encodes CASSTGQGAEEQYF.

Only a few counts were recorded for this clonotype. J is TRBJ2-2 and V is TRBV15; TRBD1 might be the D (5 bases). Germline CDR1 is LNHNV and CDR2 is YYDKDF (reference sequence). The CDR3 length is 16 residues. V was cut by 3 bases and J by 4 bases, with 15 bases left in between. In DNA, the CDR3 is TGTGCCACCAGCAGTCTTTACAGGACCCCCACCGGGGAGCTGTTTTTT. Residues: CATSSLYRTPTGELFF. Full variable domain (missing parts from reference TRBV15 and TRBJ2-2): DAMVIQNPRYQVTQFGKPVTLSCSQTLNHNVMYWYQQKSSQAPKLLFHYYDKDFNNEADTPDNFQSRRPNTSFCFLDIRSPGLGDTAMYLCATSSLYRTPTGELFFGEGSRLTVL.

The chain combines TRBV12-3 or TRBV12-4 with TRBJ1-5; no reliable D call. Trimming removed 6 bases at V and 0 bases at J, with 9 bases between. The CDR3 loop spans 14 amino acids. The CDR3 DNA is TGTGCCAGCAGCGTGGACCTTAGCAATCAGCCCCAGCATTTT. This gives the protein CASSVDLSNQPQHF.

The table lists this clonotype with a count of one. One end of the junction fails to match germline, which may point to a read error. The chain recombines TRBV10-1 with TRBJ1-3; D might be TRBD1 (6 bases). The CDR3 spans 15 residues. Per the germline V gene, CDR1 is WNHNN and CDR2 is SYGVQD (reference sequence). The chain's CDR3 is CVSTPDRVSGNTIYF. The CDR3 DNA is TGCGTCAGCACCCCGGACAGAGTCTCTGGAAACACCATATATTTT.

This clonotype was seen only a few times. The J gene is TRBJ1-6, the V gene TRBV19; D is uncertain. In germline, CDR1 is LNHDA, CDR2 SQIVND (reference sequence). Between the trimmed V and J ends, which lost 6 bases and 9 bases, there was a span of 12 bases. CDR3 length equals 13 residues. The CDR3 spells CASRGREGSPLHF. CDR3 bases: TGTGCCAGTAGAGGAAGGGAAGGTTCACCCCTCCACTTT.

The chain recombines TRBV6-5 with TRBJ1-5; D is ambiguous. This CDR3 is 14 amino acids long. Looked up from germline, CDR1 is MNHEY and CDR2 is SVGAGI. The V end lost 0 bases, the J end lost 7 bases, and 10 bases lay between the germline ends. The CDR3 DNA reads TGTGCCAGCAGTTACTCCCACCAAGGGCAGCCCCAGCATTTT. This gives the protein CASSYSHQGQPQHF.